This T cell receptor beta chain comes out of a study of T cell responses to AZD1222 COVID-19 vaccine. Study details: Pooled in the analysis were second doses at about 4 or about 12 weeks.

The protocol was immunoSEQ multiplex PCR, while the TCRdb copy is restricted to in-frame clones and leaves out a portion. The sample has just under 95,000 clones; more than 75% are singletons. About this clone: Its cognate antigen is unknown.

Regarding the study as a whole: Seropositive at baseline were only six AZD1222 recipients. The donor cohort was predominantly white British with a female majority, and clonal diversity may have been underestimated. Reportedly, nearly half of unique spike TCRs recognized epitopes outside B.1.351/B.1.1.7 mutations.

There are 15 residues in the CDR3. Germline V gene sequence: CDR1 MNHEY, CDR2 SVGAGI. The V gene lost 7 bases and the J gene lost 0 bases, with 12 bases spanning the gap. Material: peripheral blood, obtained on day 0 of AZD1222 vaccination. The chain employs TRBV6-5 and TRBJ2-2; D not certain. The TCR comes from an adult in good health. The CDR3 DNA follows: TGTGCCAGCAATATGGGGTCGGCGAACACCGGGGAGCTGTTTTTT. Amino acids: CASNMGSANTGELFF.